One and the same sample provided the 31 T cell receptor beta chains below, sequenced in a study of radiation and T cells in renal cell carcinoma. Time point indicated: blood 2 weeks post-SBRT. Treatment denoted: 15 Gy SBRT to primary tumor, nephrectomy 4 weeks later. The data were produced by immunoSEQ multiplex PCR, yet TCRdb's version contains in-frame clones alone and is incomplete. The sample yields 120,000 or so clones, approximately 78% seen once. The sample was blood, taken from a patient whose treatment included radiotherapy and nephrectomy. Receptors were obtained from a woman in her sixties with renal cell carcinoma.

This chain joins TRBV7-3 and TRBJ2-7; TRBD1 is a possible D gene (5 bases). Germline-derived CDR1 and CDR2 are SGHTA and FQGTGA. There are 12 residues in the CDR3. V was cut by 5 bases and J by 3 bases, with 8 bases left in between. This chain's CDR3 is CASSNTGYEQYF. Here the CDR3 DNA reads TGTGCCAGCAGCAATACAGGCTACGAGCAGTACTTC. Full variable domain (outside the CDR3, taken from reference TRBV7-3 and TRBJ2-7): GAGVSQTPSNKVTEKGKYVELRCDPISGHTALYWYRQSLGQGPEFLIYFQGTGAADDSGLPNDRFFAVRPEGSVSTLKIQRTERGDSAVYLCASSNTGYEQYFGPGTRLTVT.

The chain uses TRBV28 and TRBJ1-2; a possible D gene is TRBD1 (6 bases). The CDR3 is made up of 13 amino acids. In germline, CDR1 is MDHEN, CDR2 SYDVKM. V was pared by 8 bases and J by 4 bases, with 14 bases between. CDR3 sequence (DNA): TGTGCCAGCCACAGGGCTACGGGCTATGGCTACACCTTC. Amino acid sequence: CASHRATGYGYTF.

In its sample, this clone was seen once. The rearrangement links TRBV11-2 to TRBJ2-2; perhaps TRBD2 as D (6 bases). Trimming removed 3 bases from V and 4 bases from J, with 12 bases in between. CDR3 length equals 15 residues. Germline assignment: CDR1 SGHAT and CDR2 FQNNGV. The CDR3 here is CASSFALGGTGELFF. In nucleotides, the CDR3 is TGTGCCAGCAGCTTCGCGCTCGGGGGCACCGGGGAGCTGTTTTTT.

The chain has TRBV7-8 and TRBJ2-1; D is perhaps TRBD2 (6 bases). CDR1 is SGHVS and CDR2 is FQNEAQ in the germline V gene. The CDR3 contains 12 residues. Trimming stripped 4 bases from V and 9 bases from J, with 10 bases between. The CDR3 loop is CASSWGESEQFF. CDR3 DNA sequence: TGTGCCAGCAGCTGGGGGGAGAGTGAGCAGTTCTTC. The full variable domain, rest sourced from reference TRBV7-8 and TRBJ2-1, is GAGVSQSPRYKVAKRGQDVALRCDPISGHVSLFWYQQALGQGPEFLTYFQNEAQLDKSGLPSDRFFAERPEGSVSTLKIQRTQQEDSAVYLCASSWGESEQFFGPGTRLTVL.

V and J are TRBV6-1 and TRBJ1-5, with D maybe TRBD1 (5 bases). Germline values: CDR1 MNHNS, CDR2 SASEGT. CDR3 size: 15 residues. V was cut by 4 bases and J by 7 bases, with 17 bases left in between. For the CDR3, the DNA is TGTGCCAGCAGTGCTTCTCCTCTCGGGGACCAGCCCCAGCATTTT. Protein: CASSASPLGDQPQHF.

In nucleotides, the CDR3 is TGTGCCAGCAGCCCAGCGGGGGACACAGATACGCAGTATTTT. This encodes CASSPAGDTDTQYF. V usage is TRBV6-5 and J usage is TRBJ2-3, with 8 bases lining up with TRBD2. Germline lookup yields CDR1 MNHEY and CDR2 SVGAGI. The CDR3 consists of 14 residues. The V segment lost 6 bases and the J segment 2 bases; nucleotides outside the gene matches: 4.

The chain combines TRBV10-3 with TRBJ1-5; the D is unclear. The germline V gene encodes CDR1 ENHRY and CDR2 SYGVKD. This CDR3 contains 13 residues. The V and J ends lost 4 bases and 2 bases respectively, with 6 bases between them. The CDR3: CAISGPGNQPQHF. The CDR3 DNA sequence: TGTGCCATCAGTGGTCCTGGCAATCAGCCCCAGCATTTT.

V is TRBV4-2 and J is TRBJ2-7, with D perhaps TRBD1 or TRBD2 (5 bases each). Trimming cost V 0 bases and J 7 bases, with 13 bases left between them. Germline V CDR1 and CDR2: LGHNA, YNFKEQ. The CDR3 is 14 amino acids. The CDR3 region has the DNA TGTGCCAGCAGCCAAGATCCCGGGTGGGGGGAGCAGTACTTC. It codes for CASSQDPGWGEQYF.

The rearrangement joins TRBV30 to TRBJ1-2, with D unresolved. CDR1 is GTSNPN, CDR2 SVGIG, per germline (reference sequence). The CDR3 consists of 14 residues. V lost 0 bases, J lost 3 bases, and 11 bases lay in between. The CDR3 DNA is TGTGCCTGGAGTGTCGTCCGACGGGACTATGGCTACACCTTC. It is translated as CAWSVVRRDYGYTF.

This chain uses TRBV19 with TRBJ1-5; weak D call: TRBD1 (6 bases). Trimming cost V 9 bases and J 3 bases, with 18 bases left between them. Germline CDR1 and CDR2: LNHDA and SQIVND (reference sequence). The CDR3 covers 15 residues. In nucleotides, the CDR3 is TGTGCCAGCGGCACCCACAGGGCGGACAATCAGCCCCAGCATTTT. Its protein is CASGTHRADNQPQHF. Full variable domain (outside the CDR3, taken from reference TRBV19 and TRBJ1-5): DGGITQSPKYLFRKEGQNVTLSCEQNLNHDAMYWYRQDPGQGLRLIYYSQIVNDFQKGDIAEGYSVSREKKESFPLTVTSAQKNPTAFYLCASGTHRADNQPQHFGDGTRLSIL.

CDR3 sequence reads: CASSAYGQGVGTGELFF. CDR3 sequence (DNA): TGTGCCAGCAGTGCCTACGGACAGGGTGTAGGCACCGGGGAGCTGTTTTTT. The chain uses TRBV6-4 and TRBJ2-2, with 8 bases lining up with TRBD1. After removal of 4 bases from V and 4 bases from J, the junction contained 11 bases not matched to a gene. Germline lookup yields CDR1 MRHNA and CDR2 SNTAGT. The CDR3 contains 17 residues.

The V gene is TRBV28, the J gene TRBJ1-2; 9 bases map to TRBD1. CDR1 and CDR2 (germline): MDHEN, SYDVKM. J lost 2 bases, V lost 8 bases, and 6 bases had no gene match. The length of the CDR3 is 14 residues. The CDR3 DNA is TGTGCCAGCGTTCAGGGGACAGGGAACTATGGCTACACCTTC. Protein sequence: CASVQGTGNYGYTF.

The gene calls are TRBV19 and TRBJ2-1, with 10 bases identical to TRBD2. The CDR3 totals 22 residues. V shed 4 bases, J shed 0 bases, and the junction held 21 bases outside the gene matches. Per germline, CDR1 LNHDA and CDR2 SQIVND (reference sequence). DNA for the CDR3: TGTGCCAGTAGTAAGGACAGAGAAGCGGGAGGGCTCCTACTAACCTCCTACAATGAGCAGTTCTTC. Translated: CASSKDREAGGLLLTSYNEQFF. Combining the CDR3 with reference TRBV19 and TRBJ2-1 gives the whole variable domain DGGITQSPKYLFRKEGQNVTLSCEQNLNHDAMYWYRQDPGQGLRLIYYSQIVNDFQKGDIAEGYSVSREKKESFPLTVTSAQKNPTAFYLCASSKDREAGGLLLTSYNEQFFGPGTRLTVL.

As concerns this clone: Other DNA sequences in the sample encode the same CDR3. The chain recombines TRBV9 with TRBJ2-5, with D uncertain. This CDR3 is 12 amino acids long. The V gene's germline CDR1 is SGDLS and CDR2 YYNGEE. Between the trimmed V and J ends, which lost 0 bases and 4 bases, there was a span of 4 bases. The CDR3 coding sequence is TGTGCCAGCAGCGTAGCGGGAGAGACCCAGTACTTC. Protein product: CASSVAGETQYF. Combining the CDR3 with reference TRBV9 and TRBJ2-5 gives the whole variable domain DSGVTQTPKHLITATGQRVTLRCSPRSGDLSVYWYQQSLDQGLQFLIQYYNGEERAKGNILERFSAQQFPDLHSELNLSSLELGDSALYFCASSVAGETQYFGPGTRLLVL.

The rearrangement joins TRBV15 to TRBJ1-6, with D unclear. V dropped 5 bases and J dropped 6 bases, with 11 bases sitting between them. CDR3 length equals 14 residues. The germline CDR1 and CDR2 sequences are LNHNV and YYDKDF (reference sequence). The CDR3 DNA sequence: TGTGCCACCAGCGACTGGGGTCGTAATTCACCCCTCCACTTT. It specifies CATSDWGRNSPLHF.

The rearrangement joins TRBV15 to TRBJ2-7; TRBD1 agrees at 7 bases. The CDR3 runs to 15 residues. Germline values: CDR1 LNHNV, CDR2 YYDKDF (reference sequence). V gave up 0 bases and J gave up 3 bases; unmatched junction bases: 5. CDR3 DNA sequence: TGTGCCACCAGCAGAGATTCGGGACAGCACTACGAGCAGTACTTC. The encoded protein is CATSRDSGQHYEQYF.

The chain employs TRBV19 and TRBJ2-5; 8 positions match TRBD1. CDR3 length: 14 residues. CDR1 LNHDA and CDR2 SQIVND come from the germline V gene (reference sequence). J lost 3 bases, V lost 6 bases, and 6 bases had no gene match. The chain's CDR3 is CASSSAGGEETQYF. The CDR3, as DNA: TGTGCCAGTAGCTCGGCAGGGGGCGAAGAGACCCAGTACTTC.

The chain links TRBV11-2 to TRBJ1-2, with D unresolved. From germline, CDR1 is SGHAT and CDR2 FQNNGV. The V gene lost 1 base and the J gene lost 0 bases, with 9 bases spanning the gap. The CDR3 is 15 residues long. CDR3 loop: CASSLGTLANYGYTF. The CDR3, as DNA: TGTGCCAGCAGCTTAGGGACGTTGGCTAACTATGGCTACACCTTC.

This clone was observed many times. The chain is built from TRBV7-9 and TRBJ2-7; TRBD1 is a possible D gene (6 bases). The CDR3 sequence is 12 residues long. CDR1 and CDR2 from the germline V gene are SEHNR and FQNEAQ (reference sequence). V was shortened by 5 bases and J by 2 bases, with 7 bases between the two germline ends. The CDR3 spells CASSRTAYEQYF. CDR3 nucleotide sequence: TGTGCCAGCAGCAGGACAGCCTACGAGCAGTACTTC.

The chain links TRBV6-1 to TRBJ1-5; no clear D. V lost 10 bases to trimming and J lost 9 bases, with 22 bases between them. CDR1 and CDR2 from the germline V gene are MNHNS and SASEGT. This CDR3 comprises 14 residues. The CDR3 sequence is CAIGGKNSITPQHF. In nucleotides, the CDR3 is TGTGCCATAGGAGGCAAGAATTCCATCACGCCCCAGCATTTT.

The chain employs TRBV27 and TRBJ1-2; D not resolved. The V and J ends lost 3 bases and 4 bases respectively, with 9 bases between them. The CDR3 length is 13 residues. Germline CDR1 and CDR2: MNHEY and SMNVEV (reference sequence). This CDR3 reads CASSFRGGYGYTF. The CDR3, as DNA: TGTGCCAGCAGTTTCCGGGGTGGCTATGGCTACACCTTC.

This clone was seen a single time. The rearrangement links TRBV6-6 to TRBJ1-5; D is uncertain. This CDR3 comprises 14 residues. From germline, CDR1 is MNHNY and CDR2 SVGAGI (reference sequence). V lost 0 bases to trimming and J lost 5 bases, with 8 bases between them. The CDR3, as DNA: TGTGCCAGCAGTTACTCGAGTGCGGATCAGCCCCAGCATTTT. Its translation is CASSYSSADQPQHF.

V gene TRBV19 combines with J gene TRBJ2-7, with D tentatively TRBD1 or TRBD2 (5 bases each). The CDR3 length is 15 residues. Germline V gives CDR1 LNHDA, CDR2 SQIVND (reference sequence). V was shortened by 4 bases and J by 3 bases, with 16 bases between the two germline ends. This CDR3 reads CASSTAGTESYEQYF. CDR3 DNA: TGTGCCAGTAGTACAGCCGGGACGGAGAGCTACGAGCAGTACTTC.

J is TRBJ2-1 and V is TRBV29-1, with TRBD2 as a possible D gene (5 bases). Germline CDR1 is SQVTM and CDR2 is ANQGSEA. The V gene lost 6 bases and the J gene lost 3 bases, with 21 bases spanning the gap. The CDR3 covers 16 residues. CDR3 sequence: CSVRGLESGDYNEQFF. The CDR3 DNA is TGCAGCGTCCGAGGACTTGAAAGTGGGGACTACAATGAGCAGTTCTTC.

The J gene is TRBJ1-1, the V gene TRBV5-6, with a tentative D call TRBD1 (5 bases). This CDR3 contains 17 residues. Between the trimmed V and J ends, which lost 1 base and 5 bases, there was a span of 21 bases. Per germline, CDR1 SGHDT and CDR2 YYEEEE. The CDR3 sequence: CASSLLGDRGFYTEAFF. The DNA of the CDR3 is TGTGCCAGCAGCTTGCTTGGGGATCGGGGGTTCTATACTGAAGCTTTCTTT.

This clone appeared a few times. This chain connects TRBV19 to TRBJ1-1; 7 nucleotides align to TRBD1. Germline V gene lookup returns CDR1 LNHDA and CDR2 SQIVND (reference sequence). J was trimmed by 4 bases and V by 0 bases; bases with no gene match: 2. The CDR3 totals 14 residues. In DNA, the CDR3 is TGTGCCAGTAGTATAGAGCCAGGGGGCACTGAAGCTTTCTTT. This gives the protein CASSIEPGGTEAFF.

This clone has a handful of counts. The chain recombines TRBV6-1 with TRBJ1-1; D is unresolved. With 7 bases removed from V and 1 base from J, the gap between germline ends came to 13 bases. Germline assignment: CDR1 MNHNS and CDR2 SASEGT. The CDR3 extends over 14 amino acids. CDR3 in DNA: TGTGCCAGCAAACGCGCTAAGGAGAACACTGAAGCTTTCTTT. Protein: CASKRAKENTEAFF.

This clone was detected only once. The chain combines TRBV4-1 with TRBJ1-2, with TRBD1 as a possible D gene (5 bases). Germline assignment: CDR1 MGHRA and CDR2 YSYEKL. This CDR3 spans 16 amino acids. The V gene lost 0 bases and the J gene lost 3 bases, with 14 bases spanning the gap. CDR3 protein: CASSQEVRGGDYGYTF. The CDR3, as DNA: TGCGCCAGCAGCCAAGAAGTAAGGGGAGGCGACTATGGCTACACCTTC.

V usage is TRBV4-1 and J usage is TRBJ2-7, with unresolved D. CDR3 length: 13 amino acids. Trimming shortened V by 0 bases and J by 4 bases, and 7 bases separated the two germline ends. Germline CDR1 reads MGHRA; CDR2 reads YSYEKL. The DNA for the CDR3 is TGCGCCAGCAGCCAAGAAGGCAGGTACGAGCAGTACTTC. Its protein is CASSQEGRYEQYF.

The J gene is TRBJ1-1, the V gene TRBV28; no clear D gene. Germline CDR1 reads MDHEN; CDR2 reads SYDVKM. V was shortened by 2 bases and J by 0 bases, with 7 bases between the two germline ends. The length of the CDR3 is 14 residues. CDR3 sequence: CASSLGRLNTEAFF. The CDR3 DNA is TGTGCCAGCAGTTTAGGCAGGTTGAACACTGAAGCTTTCTTT.

The chain has TRBV28 and TRBJ2-7; D is unclear. This CDR3 has 11 residues. The germline V gene encodes CDR1 MDHEN and CDR2 SYDVKM. V gave up 8 bases and J gave up 4 bases, with 9 bases separating them. CDR3 loop: CASGVSYEQYF. The DNA for the CDR3 is TGTGCCAGCGGGGTTTCGTACGAGCAGTACTTC.